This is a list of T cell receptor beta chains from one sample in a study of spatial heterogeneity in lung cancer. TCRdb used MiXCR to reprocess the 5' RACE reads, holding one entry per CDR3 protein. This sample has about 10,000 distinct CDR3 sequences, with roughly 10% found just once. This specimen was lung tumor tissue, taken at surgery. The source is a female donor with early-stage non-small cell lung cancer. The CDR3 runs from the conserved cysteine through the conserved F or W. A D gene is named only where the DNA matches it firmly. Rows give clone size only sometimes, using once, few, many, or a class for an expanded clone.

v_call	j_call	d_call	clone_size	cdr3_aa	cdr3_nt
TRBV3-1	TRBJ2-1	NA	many	CASSQVHNEQFF	TGTGCCAGCAGCCAAGTCCACAATGAGCAGTTCTTC
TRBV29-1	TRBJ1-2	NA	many	CSVEDRRRDNYGYTF	TGCAGCGTTGAAGATCGGCGAAGGGATAACTATGGCTACACCTTC
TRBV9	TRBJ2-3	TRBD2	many	CASSVLPTSGTFADTQYF	TGTGCCAGCAGCGTACTACCGACTAGCGGGACTTTCGCAGATACGCAGTATTTT
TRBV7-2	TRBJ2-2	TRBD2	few	CATPIGLAGGRTGELFF	TGTGCCACACCCATTGGACTAGCGGGGGGTAGGACCGGGGAGCTGTTTTTT
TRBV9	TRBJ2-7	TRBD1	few	CASRVDRGSYEQYF	TGTGCCAGCAGGGTTGACAGGGGAAGCTACGAGCAGTACTTC
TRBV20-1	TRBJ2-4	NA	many	CSAGGAKNIQYF	TGCAGTGCGGGGGGAGCCAAAAACATTCAGTACTTC
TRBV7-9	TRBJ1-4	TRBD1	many	CASSNDRGREKLFF	TGTGCCAGCAGCAACGACAGGGGGCGCGAAAAACTGTTTTTT
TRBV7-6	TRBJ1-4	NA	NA	CASSFGLYNEKLFF	TGTGCCAGCAGCTTCGGGCTCTACAATGAAAAACTGTTTTTT
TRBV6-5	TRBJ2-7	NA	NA	CASSLVTGSEQYF	TGTGCCAGCAGCCTCGTTACAGGGAGCGAGCAGTACTTC
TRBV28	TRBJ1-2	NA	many	CASSPGGPNYGYTF	TGTGCCAGCAGCCCAGGCGGCCCTAACTATGGCTACACCTTC
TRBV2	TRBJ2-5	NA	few	CASTQGKETQYF	TGTGCCAGCACACAGGGCAAAGAGACCCAGTACTTC
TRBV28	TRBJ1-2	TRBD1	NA	CASGQQGTF	TGTGCCAGCGGTCAACAGGGGACCTTC
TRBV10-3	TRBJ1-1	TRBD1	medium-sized	CATQGTMNTEAFF	TGTGCCACACAGGGGACCATGAACACTGAAGCTTTCTTT
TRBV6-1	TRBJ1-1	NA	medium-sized	CASSEGPRKPWVEAFF	TGTGCCAGCAGTGAGGGACCAAGAAAGCCATGGGTTGAAGCTTTCTTT
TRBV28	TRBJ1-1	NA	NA	CASSFVGLGGHTEAFF	TGTGCCAGCAGTTTCGTAGGGTTAGGTGGGCACACTGAAGCTTTCTTT
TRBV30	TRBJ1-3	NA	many	CAWSPGGYGNTIYF	TGTGCCTGGAGTCCCGGGGGGTATGGAAACACCATATATTTT
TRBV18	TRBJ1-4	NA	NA	CVSSPWTSGNNEKLFF	TGTGTCAGCTCACCATGGACTTCGGGGAATAATGAAAAACTGTTTTTT
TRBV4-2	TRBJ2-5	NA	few	CASSQVREETQYF	TGTGCCAGCAGCCAAGTACGGGAAGAGACCCAGTACTTC
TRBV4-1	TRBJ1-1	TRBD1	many	CASSQDDRGSPGTEAFF	TGCGCCAGCAGCCAAGATGACAGGGGATCACCGGGGACTGAAGCTTTCTTT
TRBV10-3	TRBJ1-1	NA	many	CAISEFDSNTEAFF	TGTGCCATCAGTGAGTTCGACTCGAACACTGAAGCTTTCTTT
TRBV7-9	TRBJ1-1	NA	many	CASRRSGTQNTEAFF	TGTGCCAGCAGGCGTTCAGGGACCCAGAACACTGAAGCTTTCTTT
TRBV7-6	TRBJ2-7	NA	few	CASSLSQNYEQYF	TGTGCCAGCAGCTTAAGTCAGAATTACGAGCAGTACTTC
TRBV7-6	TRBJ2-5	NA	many	CASSLAQGLLETQYF	TGTGCCAGCAGCTTAGCGCAGGGACTCCTAGAGACCCAGTACTTC
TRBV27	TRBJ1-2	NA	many	CASSQGGPYGYTF	TGTGCCAGCAGTCAAGGGGGACCCTATGGCTACACCTTC
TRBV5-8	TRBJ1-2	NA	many	CASSLGRKIFGYTF	TGTGCCAGCAGCTTGGGACGGAAGATCTTTGGCTACACCTTC
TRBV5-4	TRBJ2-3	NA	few	CASSLQNTDGGYF	TGTGCCAGCAGCTTGCAAAATACGGACGGCGGGTATTTT
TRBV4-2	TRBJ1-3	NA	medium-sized	CASSQDQGNTIYF	TGTGCCAGCAGCCAAGATCAGGGAAACACCATATATTTT
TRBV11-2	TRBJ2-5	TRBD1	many	CASSFTRTGRETQYF	TGTGCCAGCAGCTTCACTCGGACAGGGAGGGAGACCCAGTACTTC
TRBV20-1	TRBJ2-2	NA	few	CSARGTGWTGELFF	TGCAGTGCTAGAGGGACGGGATGGACCGGGGAGCTGTTTTTT
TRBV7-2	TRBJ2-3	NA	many	CASSPGPNTQYF	TGTGCCAGCAGCCCGGGACCAAATACGCAGTATTTT
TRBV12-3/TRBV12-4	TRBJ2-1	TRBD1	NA	CASSYPGQGAEEQFF	TGTGCCAGCAGCTACCCCGGACAGGGGGCCGAGGAGCAGTTCTTC
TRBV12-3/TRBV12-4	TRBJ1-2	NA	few	CASSFGGRYGYTF	TGTGCCAGCAGTTTTGGCGGACGCTATGGCTACACCTTC
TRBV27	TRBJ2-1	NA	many	CASSFRRGNEQFF	TGTGCCAGCAGTTTCCGGAGGGGTAATGAGCAGTTCTTC
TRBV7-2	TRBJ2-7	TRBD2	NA	CASSRTSGGLSYEQYF	TGTGCCAGCAGCCGAACTAGCGGGGGGCTCTCCTACGAGCAGTACTTC
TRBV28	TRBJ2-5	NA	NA	CASHKWGGTQYF	TGTGCCAGCCATAAATGGGGAGGGACCCAGTACTTC
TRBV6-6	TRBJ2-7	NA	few	CASSLRGRSYEQYF	TGTGCCAGCAGTTTACGGGGGCGATCCTACGAGCAGTACTTC
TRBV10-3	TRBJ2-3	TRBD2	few	CAISTSGRTDTQYF	TGTGCCATCTCTACTAGCGGGAGAACAGATACGCAGTATTTT
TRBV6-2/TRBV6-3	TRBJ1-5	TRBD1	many	CASRNLQGRDQPQHF	TGTGCCAGCAGAAACCTACAGGGGAGAGATCAGCCCCAGCATTTT
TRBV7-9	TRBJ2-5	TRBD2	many	CASSYSGAYQETQYF	TGTGCCAGCAGCTATAGCGGGGCGTACCAAGAGACCCAGTACTTC
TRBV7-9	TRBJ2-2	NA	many	CASSLRQNTGELFF	TGTGCCAGCAGCTTACGACAGAACACCGGGGAGCTGTTTTTT
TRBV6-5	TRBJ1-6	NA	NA	CATHGQGGSPLHF	TGTGCCACCCACGGCCAGGGAGGATCACCCCTCCACTTT
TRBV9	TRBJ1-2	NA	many	CASSKDSNYGYTF	TGTGCCAGCAGCAAGGACAGCAACTATGGCTACACCTTC
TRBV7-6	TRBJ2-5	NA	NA	CASSFGRQETQYF	TGTGCCAGCAGCTTTGGGCGACAAGAGACCCAGTACTTC
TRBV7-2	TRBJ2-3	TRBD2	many	CASSSYLAGGGDTQYF	TGTGCCAGCAGCAGTTACCTAGCGGGGGGAGGGGATACGCAGTATTTT
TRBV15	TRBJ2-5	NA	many	CATSRDRGPGETQYF	TGTGCCACCAGCAGAGATCGGGGGCCCGGCGAGACCCAGTACTTC
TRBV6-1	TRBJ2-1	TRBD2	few	CVRASGLRSSYNEQFF	TGTGTCCGGGCTAGCGGGTTACGAAGCTCCTACAATGAGCAGTTCTTC
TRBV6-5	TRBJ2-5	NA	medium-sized	CASSHGGTQYF	TGTGCCAGCAGCCACGGCGGGACCCAGTACTTC
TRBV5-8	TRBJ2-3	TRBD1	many	CASSTGQSNLAADTQYF	TGTGCCAGCAGTACGGGACAGTCCAATCTCGCCGCAGATACGCAGTATTTT
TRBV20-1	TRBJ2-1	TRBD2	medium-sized	CSAKNSGGYNEQFF	TGCAGTGCTAAAAATAGCGGGGGCTACAATGAGCAGTTCTTC
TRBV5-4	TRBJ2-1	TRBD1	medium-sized	CASNKGVGTGGYNEQFF	TGTGCCAGCAACAAGGGTGTTGGGACAGGGGGATACAATGAGCAGTTCTTC
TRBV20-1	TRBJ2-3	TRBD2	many	CSAWRGEEDTQYF	TGCAGTGCTTGGCGGGGGGAGGAAGATACGCAGTATTTT
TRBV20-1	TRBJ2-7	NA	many	CSAKASSYEQYF	TGCAGTGCTAAGGCTTCGTCCTACGAGCAGTACTTC
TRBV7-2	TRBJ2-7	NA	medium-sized	CASSLGLISSYEQYF	TGTGCCAGCAGCCTAGGACTCATTTCCTCCTACGAGCAGTACTTC
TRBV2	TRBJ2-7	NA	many	CASSGTRGNEQYF	TGTGCCAGCAGCGGGACGAGAGGGAACGAGCAGTACTTC
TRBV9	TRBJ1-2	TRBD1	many	CASSAWNRGANYGYTF	TGTGCCAGCAGCGCCTGGAACAGGGGAGCTAACTATGGCTACACCTTC
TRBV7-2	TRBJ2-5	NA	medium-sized	CASSLAITQETQYF	TGTGCCAGCAGCTTAGCGATCACCCAAGAGACCCAGTACTTC